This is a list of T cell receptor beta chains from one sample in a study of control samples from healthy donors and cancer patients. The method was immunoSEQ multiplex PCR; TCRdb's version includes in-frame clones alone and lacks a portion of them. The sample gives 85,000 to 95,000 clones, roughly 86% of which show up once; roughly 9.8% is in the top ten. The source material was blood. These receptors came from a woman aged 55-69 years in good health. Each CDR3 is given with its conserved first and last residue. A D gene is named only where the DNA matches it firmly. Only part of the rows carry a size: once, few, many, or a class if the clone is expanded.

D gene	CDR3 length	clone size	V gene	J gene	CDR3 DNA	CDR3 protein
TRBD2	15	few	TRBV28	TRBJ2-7	TGTGCCAGCAGTTCCCCGGGACTACATACCTACGAGCAGTACTTC	CASSSPGLHTYEQYF
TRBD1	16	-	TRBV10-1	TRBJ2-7	TGCGCCAGCAGTGAGACCGGACAGGGGACGGCCTACGAGCAGTACTTC	CASSETGQGTAYEQYF
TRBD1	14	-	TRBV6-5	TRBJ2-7	TGTGCCAGCAGTTGGAGGACAGGGCCCTACGAGCAGTACTTC	CASSWRTGPYEQYF
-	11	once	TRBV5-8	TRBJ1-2	TGTGCCAGCAGCTTTAACTATGGCTACACCTTC	CASSFNYGYTF
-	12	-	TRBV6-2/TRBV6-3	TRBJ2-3	TGTGCCAGCAGCCCCACCACAGATACGCAGTATTTT	CASSPTTDTQYF
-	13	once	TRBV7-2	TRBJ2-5	TGTGCCAGCAGCTTTACAGTCCAAGAGACCCAGTACTTC	CASSFTVQETQYF
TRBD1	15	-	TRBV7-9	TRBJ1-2	TGTGCCAGCAGCGACGGGACAGGGTTTGTCTATGGCTACACCTTC	CASSDGTGFVYGYTF
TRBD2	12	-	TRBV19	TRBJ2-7	TGTGCCACCGCGAGCGGGAGTTACGAGCAGTACTTC	CATASGSYEQYF
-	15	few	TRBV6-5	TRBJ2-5	TGTGCCAGCAGTTACGCCGGGACCAACGGAGAGACCCAGTACTTC	CASSYAGTNGETQYF
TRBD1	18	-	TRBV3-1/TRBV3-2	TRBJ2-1	TGTGCCAGCAGCCCTTTGACAGGGGCAATAACTTGCTACAATGAGCAGTTCTTC	CASSPLTGAITCYNEQFF
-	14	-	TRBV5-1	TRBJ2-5	TGCGCCAGCAGCTTGTCTCTAAGGGAAGAGACCCAGTACTTC	CASSLSLREETQYF
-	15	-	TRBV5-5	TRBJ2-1	TGTGCCAGCAACGTGAGGGGGGCGGGGAACAATGAGCAGTTCTTC	CASNVRGAGNNEQFF
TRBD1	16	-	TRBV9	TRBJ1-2	TGTGCCAGCAGCGCCGGGACAGGGAGGGATAACTATGGCTACACCTTC	CASSAGTGRDNYGYTF
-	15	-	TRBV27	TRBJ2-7	TGTGCCAGCAGCCTCGGGGGGCGAGGTTCCTACGAGCAGTACTTC	CASSLGGRGSYEQYF
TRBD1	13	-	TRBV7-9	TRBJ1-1	TGTGCCAGCGCGACAGGGGAGCACACTGAAGCTTTCTTT	CASATGEHTEAFF
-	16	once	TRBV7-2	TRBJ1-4	TGTGCCAGCAGCTTATTGCGGGGGGCTCTGAGTGAAAAACTGTTTTTT	CASSLLRGALSEKLFF
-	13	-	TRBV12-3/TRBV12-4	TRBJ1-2	TGTGCCAGCAGTTTAAGGGGAGACTATGGCTACACCTTC	CASSLRGDYGYTF
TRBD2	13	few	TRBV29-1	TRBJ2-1	TGCAGCGCAATAGCGGGAAGGGGGAATGAGCAGTTCTTC	CSAIAGRGNEQFF
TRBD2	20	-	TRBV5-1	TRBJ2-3	TGCGCCAGCAGCTGGGCCCTGGTCGGGGCGGGGCCGGGGGGAGCAGATACGCAGTATTTT	CASSWALVGAGPGGADTQYF
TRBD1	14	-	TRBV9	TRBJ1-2	TGTGCCAGCAGCGTACAGGGACAGGGTTATGGCTACACCTTC	CASSVQGQGYGYTF
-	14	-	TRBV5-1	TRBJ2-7	TGCGCCAGCAGCTTGGCCGTTGGGTCCTACGAGCAGTACTTC	CASSLAVGSYEQYF
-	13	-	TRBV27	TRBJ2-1	TGTGCCAGCACCTCTCCCCTCTACAATGAGCAGTTCTTC	CASTSPLYNEQFF
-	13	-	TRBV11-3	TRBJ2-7	TGTGCCAGCAGCTTAAATAATGGCTACGAGCAGTACTTC	CASSLNNGYEQYF
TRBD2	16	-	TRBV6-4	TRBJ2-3	TGTGCCAGCAGGGCCGTGGAGCGGGGGGGCAGTGATACGCAGTATTTT	CASRAVERGGSDTQYF
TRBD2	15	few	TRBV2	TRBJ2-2	TGTGCCAGTTCCGCTAGCGGGGGACCGACCGGGGAGCTGTTTTTT	CASSASGGPTGELFF
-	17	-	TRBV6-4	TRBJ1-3	TGTGCCAGCAGTGACTCGAGGGAGCTCCTCTCTGGAAACACCATATATTTT	CASSDSRELLSGNTIYF
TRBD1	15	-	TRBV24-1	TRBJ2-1	TGTGCCACCAGTGATTCCGGGACAGCGTACAATGAGCAGTTCTTC	CATSDSGTAYNEQFF
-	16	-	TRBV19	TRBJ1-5	TGTGCCAGTAGTGACCCCCTGGGGGCAGGAGGTCAGCCCCAGCATTTT	CASSDPLGAGGQPQHF
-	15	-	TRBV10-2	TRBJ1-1	TGCGCCAGCAGTGAGTCGGCAGGGCTGAACACTGAAGCTTTCTTT	CASSESAGLNTEAFF
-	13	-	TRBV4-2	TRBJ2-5	TGTGCCAGCAGCCTTGAGGACGGAGGGACCCAGTACTTC	CASSLEDGGTQYF
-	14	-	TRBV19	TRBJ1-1	TGTGCCAGTAGTATACAGGGAGCGAACACTGAAGCTTTCTTT	CASSIQGANTEAFF
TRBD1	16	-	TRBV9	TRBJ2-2	TGTGCCAGCAGCGCGCCAGGGGGCGCGAACACCGGGGAGCTGTTTTTT	CASSAPGGANTGELFF
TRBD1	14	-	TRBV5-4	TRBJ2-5	TGTGCCAGCAGCTCGGACAGGGCGGGAGAGACCCAGTACTTC	CASSSDRAGETQYF
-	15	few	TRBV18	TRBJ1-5	TGTGCCAGCTCGACGGGAGTCGGACGCAATCAGCCCCAGCATTTT	CASSTGVGRNQPQHF
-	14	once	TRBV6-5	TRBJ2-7	TGTGCCAGCAGAACCCTTAGCGTAAACTACGAGCAGTACTTC	CASRTLSVNYEQYF
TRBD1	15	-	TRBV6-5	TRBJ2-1	TGTGCCAGCAGTTACGCGGGACAGGCACACAATGAGCAGTTCTTC	CASSYAGQAHNEQFF
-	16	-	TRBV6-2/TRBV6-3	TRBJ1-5	TGTGCCAGCAGCCCTCCACAGGGATCATTCTATCAGCCCCAGCATTTT	CASSPPQGSFYQPQHF
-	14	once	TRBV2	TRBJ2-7	TGTGCCAGCAGGGTACTGGCGGGGACTTCGGAGCAGTACTTC	CASRVLAGTSEQYF
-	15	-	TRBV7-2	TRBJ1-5	TGTGCCAGCAGCTTATGGGGGGGATTTAATCAGCCCCAGCATTTT	CASSLWGGFNQPQHF
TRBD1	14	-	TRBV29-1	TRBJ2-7	TGCAGCGTGGTAAGGACAGGGAGCTCCTACGAGCAGTACTTC	CSVVRTGSSYEQYF
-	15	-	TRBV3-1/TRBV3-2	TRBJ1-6	TGTGCCAGCAGCCAAGGGGCCAGCCAGAATTCACCCCTCCACTTT	CASSQGASQNSPLHF